Listed below are T cell receptor beta chains from one sample, sequenced in a study of T cell repertoires in cytomegalovirus infection. TCRdb ran MiXCR on the reads and lists one entry per CDR3 protein. The sample carries 370,000 or so distinct CDR3 sequences, 34% recorded once. The antigens for these receptors are not known. The sample was cultured PBMCs, taken from culture after CMV antigen stimulation. The receptors here all came from a human donor in good health (CMV status not recorded). Some clones in this sample may be carry-over from other donors' samples. The CDR3 runs from the conserved cysteine through the conserved F or W. D genes are given only for firm matches. Not every row has a clone size; where given, it reads once, few, many or a size class.

size | D | J | V | CDR3 | DNA
. | . | TRBJ2-7 | TRBV10-3 | CAISESSHFKLSYEQYF | TGTGCCATCAGTGAGTCGTCACACTTTAAACTTTCCTACGAGCAGTACTTC
. | . | TRBJ2-1 | TRBV7-2 | CASSQDGFNNEQFF | TGTGCCAGCAGCCAGGACGGCTTTAACAATGAGCAGTTCTTC
few | . | TRBJ1-4 | TRBV12-3/TRBV12-4 | CASSPMGENEKLFF | TGTGCCAGCAGTCCGATGGGGGAAAATGAAAAACTGTTTTTT
. | . | TRBJ2-5 | TRBV7-9 | CASNIRAEETQYF | TGTGCCAGCAACATTCGAGCGGAAGAGACCCAGTACTTC
many | . | TRBJ1-4 | TRBV7-2 | CASSSQAPSTNEKLFF | TGTGCCAGCAGCTCACAGGCCCCCTCAACTAATGAAAAACTGTTTTTT
few | TRBD2 | TRBJ2-3 | TRBV25-1 | CASSDYFWEGDTQYF | TGTGCCAGCAGTGATTACTTCTGGGAGGGAGATACGCAGTATTTT
. | . | TRBJ2-3 | TRBV6-1 | CASSDVNGATDTQYF | TGTGCCAGCAGCGATGTCAATGGGGCCACAGATACGCAGTATTTT
few | . | TRBJ1-6 | TRBV5-4 | CASSHRQSYNSPLHF | TGTGCCAGCAGCCACCGACAATCCTATAATTCACCCCTCCACTTT
. | . | TRBJ1-1 | TRBV5-3 | CASSLEVERGTEAFF | TGTGCCAGCAGCTTGGAAGTGGAGCGGGGCACTGAAGCTTTCTTT
. | TRBD1 | TRBJ2-3 | TRBV7-6 | CASSALTGGSDTQYF | TGTGCTAGCAGCGCCCTTACAGGGGGCTCGGATACGCAGTATTTT
few | TRBD2 | TRBJ2-3 | TRBV29-1 | CSVGSSAGVGTQYF | TGCAGCGTAGGGTCATCGGCGGGAGTGGGTACGCAGTATTTT
. | . | TRBJ2-3 | TRBV7-2 | CASSLEPGDTQYF | TGTGCCAGCAGCTTAGAACCGGGTGATACGCAGTATTTT
few | . | TRBJ1-1 | TRBV7-6 | CASSLHQEGLNTEAFF | TGTGCCAGCAGCTTACATCAGGAAGGGCTGAACACTGAAGCTTTCTTT
. | . | TRBJ1-5 | TRBV19 | CASKRWEQSNQPQHF | TGTGCCAGTAAACGCTGGGAACAGAGCAATCAGCCCCAGCATTTT
few | TRBD2 | TRBJ2-5 | TRBV7-9 | CASSRRRLAGGEETQYF | TGTGCCAGCAGCCGCCGCAGACTAGCGGGAGGCGAAGAGACCCAGTACTTC
. | . | TRBJ2-2 | TRBV5-4 | CASSLFSNTGELFF | TGTGCCAGCAGCCTCTTTTCGAACACCGGGGAGCTGTTTTTT
. | TRBD2 | TRBJ2-7 | TRBV7-2 | CASSTDGGIAGGEQYF | TGTGCCAGCAGCACTGACGGGGGGATAGCGGGAGGCGAGCAGTACTTC
. | TRBD1 | TRBJ2-7 | TRBV6-2/TRBV6-3 | CASSYGQGAPYEQYF | TGTGCCAGCAGTTACGGACAGGGGGCCCCCTACGAGCAGTACTTC
. | . | TRBJ2-1 | TRBV27 | CASSFGGRPDEQFF | TGTGCCAGCAGTTTCGGGGGGCGCCCGGATGAGCAGTTCTTC